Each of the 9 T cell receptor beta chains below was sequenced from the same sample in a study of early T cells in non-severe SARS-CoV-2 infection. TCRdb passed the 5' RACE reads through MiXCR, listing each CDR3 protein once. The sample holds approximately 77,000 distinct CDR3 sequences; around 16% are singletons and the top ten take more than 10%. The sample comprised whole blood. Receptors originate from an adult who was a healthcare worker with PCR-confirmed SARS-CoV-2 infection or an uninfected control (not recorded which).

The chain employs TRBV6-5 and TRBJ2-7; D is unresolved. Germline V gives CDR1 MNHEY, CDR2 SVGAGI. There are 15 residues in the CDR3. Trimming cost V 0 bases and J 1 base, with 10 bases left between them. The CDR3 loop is CASSYSTPRSYEQYF. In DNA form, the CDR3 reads TGTGCCAGCAGTTACTCGACTCCCCGATCCTACGAGCAGTACTTC.

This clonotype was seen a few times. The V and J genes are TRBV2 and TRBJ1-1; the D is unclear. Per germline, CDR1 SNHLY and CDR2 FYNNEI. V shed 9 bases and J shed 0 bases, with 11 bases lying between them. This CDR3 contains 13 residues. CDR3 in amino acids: CASRVGMNTEAFF. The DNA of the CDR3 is TGTGCCAGTCGGGTGGGCATGAACACTGAAGCTTTCTTT.

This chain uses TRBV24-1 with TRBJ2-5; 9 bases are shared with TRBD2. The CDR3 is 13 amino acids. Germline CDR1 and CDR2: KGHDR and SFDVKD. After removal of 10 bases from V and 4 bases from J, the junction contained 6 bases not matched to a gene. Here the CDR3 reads CATMASGVETQYF. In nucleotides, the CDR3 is TGTGCCACGATGGCTAGCGGGGTAGAGACCCAGTACTTC.

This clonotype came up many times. The CDR3 region is CASSYEASYTEAFF. The DNA of the CDR3 is TGTGCCAGCAGTTACGAGGCCTCTTACACTGAAGCTTTCTTT. The chain uses TRBV6-5 and TRBJ1-1; unclear D gene. The CDR3 is 14 amino acids. Germline lookup yields CDR1 MNHEY and CDR2 SVGAGI. V lost 2 bases to trimming and J lost 3 bases, with 10 bases between them.

This chain's CDR3 is CASSPSKGMDNEQFF. Written as DNA, the CDR3 is TGTGCCAGCTCACCCAGTAAGGGGATGGACAATGAGCAGTTCTTC. The chain couples TRBV18 to TRBJ2-1, with a tentative D call TRBD1 (5 bases). This CDR3 is built from 15 residues. V was pared by 3 bases and J by 5 bases, with 14 bases between. Germline assignment: CDR1 KGHSH and CDR2 LQKENI.

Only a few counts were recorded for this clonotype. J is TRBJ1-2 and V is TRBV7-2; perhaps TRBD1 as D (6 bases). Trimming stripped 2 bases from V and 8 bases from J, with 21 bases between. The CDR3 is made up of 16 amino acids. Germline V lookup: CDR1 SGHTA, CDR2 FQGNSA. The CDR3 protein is CASSLISNRAINGYTF. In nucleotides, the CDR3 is TGTGCCAGCAGCTTAATTTCCAACAGGGCGATCAACGGCTACACCTTC.

In DNA form, the CDR3 reads TGTGCCAGCAGTGAGAGGGTAAATTCACCCCTCCACTTT. This codes for CASSERVNSPLHF. The chain is built from TRBV6-1 and TRBJ1-6; unclear D gene. Deletions cut 3 bases from V and 7 bases from J, with 7 bases between. The germline gives CDR1 MNHNS, CDR2 SASEGT. This CDR3 region has 13 residues.

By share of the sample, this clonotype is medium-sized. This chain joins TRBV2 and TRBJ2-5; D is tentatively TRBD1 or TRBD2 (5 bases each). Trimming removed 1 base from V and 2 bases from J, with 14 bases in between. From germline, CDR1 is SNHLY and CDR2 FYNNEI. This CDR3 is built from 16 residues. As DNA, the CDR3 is TGTGCCAGCAGTGAAGTGGGGGTCAACCAGCAAGAGACCCAGTACTTC. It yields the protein CASSEVGVNQQETQYF.

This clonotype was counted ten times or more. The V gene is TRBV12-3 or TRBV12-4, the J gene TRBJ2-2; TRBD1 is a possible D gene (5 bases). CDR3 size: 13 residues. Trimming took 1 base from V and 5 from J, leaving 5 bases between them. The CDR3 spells CASSLEGTGELFF. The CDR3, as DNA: TGTGCCAGCAGTTTAGAGGGGACCGGGGAGCTGTTTTTT.